The 27 T cell receptor beta chains reported below all come from one sample, sequenced in a study of blood T cells in healthy people across ages. The second PCR ran roughly 7 to 12 cycles with a sample-barcoded 5' primer and J-beta primers. TCRdb analysed the 5' RACE reads with MiXCR anew, one entry per CDR3 protein. The sample consists of approximately 880,000 distinct CDR3 sequences, roughly 43% of them appearing once. The sequenced sample was blood. The source is a man aged 30 to 39 in good health.

V gene TRBV9 combines with J gene TRBJ2-4; no definite D call. CDR3 size: 15 residues. The germline V and J ends were trimmed by 0 bases and 13 bases, with 20 bases remaining between them. Germline V lookup: CDR1 SGDLS, CDR2 YYNGEE. DNA of the CDR3: TGTGCCAGCAGCGTAGGGCCGGAAACCTACAATGAGCAGTACTTC. Amino acid sequence: CASSVGPETYNEQYF. Variable domain in full (rest from reference TRBV9 and TRBJ2-4): DSGVTQTPKHLITATGQRVTLRCSPRSGDLSVYWYQQSLDQGLQFLIQYYNGEERAKGNILERFSAQQFPDLHSELNLSSLELGDSALYFCASSVGPETYNEQYFGAGTRLSVL.

V is TRBV5-5 and J is TRBJ1-2, with D unresolved. CDR1 and CDR2 (germline): SGHKS, YYEKEE (reference sequence). Trimming took 0 bases from V and 7 from J, leaving 4 bases between them. The CDR3 is 11 amino acids. The CDR3 spells CASSLDSGYTF. The CDR3 DNA reads TGTGCCAGCAGCTTGGACTCTGGCTACACCTTC.

This clonotype was detected a few times. The chain carries TRBV20-1 and TRBJ2-1; 11 nucleotides align to TRBD2. This CDR3 contains 19 residues. Germline values: CDR1 DFQATT, CDR2 SNEGSKA (reference sequence). The V segment lost 6 bases and the J segment 0 bases; nucleotides outside the gene matches: 16. In DNA form, the CDR3 reads TGCAGTGCCCCCCCCCGGTCTAGCGGGGGGTCCAGCTCCTACAATGAGCAGTTCTTC. This gives the protein CSAPPRSSGGSSSYNEQFF.

The chain is built from TRBV20-1 and TRBJ1-1, with TRBD1 matching 7 bases. V lost 6 bases, J lost 2 bases, and 12 bases stayed unmatched. Germline V gene lookup returns CDR1 DFQATT and CDR2 SNEGSKA (reference sequence). The CDR3 has 15 amino acids. CDR3 protein: CSAPAGQALNTEAFF. Written as DNA, the CDR3 is TGCAGTGCCCCAGCCGGACAGGCCCTAAACACTGAAGCTTTCTTT.

The chain uses TRBV4-1 and TRBJ1-5; D remains ambiguous. This CDR3 has 17 amino acids. V shed 1 base and J shed 6 bases, with 19 bases lying between them. Germline V CDR1 and CDR2: MGHRA, YSYEKL. Here the CDR3 reads CASSQAPTSPERQPQHF. CDR3 nucleotides: TGCGCCAGCAGCCAAGCCCCCACCTCACCGGAACGTCAGCCCCAGCATTTT.

This clonotype was detected a few times. This chain uses TRBV29-1 with TRBJ2-7; 7 positions match TRBD1. Germline values: CDR1 SQVTM, CDR2 ANQGSEA. This CDR3 contains 12 residues. Losses at the gene ends were 6 bases for V and 2 bases for J; bases not matched to a gene: 4. Here the CDR3 reads CSVGTETYEQYF. Written as DNA, the CDR3 is TGCAGCGTCGGGACAGAAACCTACGAGCAGTACTTC.

The chain employs TRBV4-1 and TRBJ1-1; D gene ambiguous. This CDR3 has 17 amino acids. Trimming removed 0 bases from V and 1 base from J, with 15 bases in between. CDR1 is MGHRA, CDR2 YSYEKL, per germline. CDR3 amino acids: CASSQEIGTRANTEAFF. The DNA of the CDR3 is TGCGCCAGCAGCCAAGAAATTGGCACCAGAGCGAACACTGAAGCTTTCTTT.

The rearrangement uses TRBV20-1 and TRBJ2-1; D tentatively fits TRBD1 or TRBD2 (5 bases each). This CDR3 is built from 15 residues. Germline V CDR1 and CDR2: DFQATT, SNEGSKA (reference sequence). V lost 3 bases and J 0 bases, leaving 12 bases between the germline ends. The CDR3 here is CSARGRGASYNEQFF. CDR3 bases: TGCAGTGCTAGGGGTAGGGGAGCCTCCTACAATGAGCAGTTCTTC.

This clonotype was detected only a few times. Written as DNA, the CDR3 is TGTGCCAGCAGTCCCTACCCAGGGGGCGCTTACGAAGCTTTCTTT. This sequence encodes CASSPYPGGAYEAFF. The genes are TRBV6-5 and TRBJ1-1, with 8 nucleotides matching TRBD1. V was clipped by 5 bases and J by 8 bases; unmatched bases: 13. Germline V gives CDR1 MNHEY, CDR2 SVGAGI. CDR3 length equals 15 residues.

Only a few counts were recorded for this clonotype. The chain uses TRBV4-2 and TRBJ2-1; D ambiguous. Looked up from germline, CDR1 is LGHNA and CDR2 is YNFKEQ. The CDR3 runs 15 residues. Trimming stripped 1 base from V and 3 bases from J, with 10 bases between. Here the CDR3 DNA reads TGTGCCAGCAGCCAAGGTACAAACCGCTACAATGAGCAGTTCTTC. Its protein product is CASSQGTNRYNEQFF.

This sequence joins TRBV27 and TRBJ2-5; 10 bases align to TRBD2. The J call could be wrong; TRBJ2-7 is a better fit for the DNA end. This CDR3 is built from 15 residues. CDR1 and CDR2 (germline): MNHEY, SMNVEV (reference sequence). CDR3 in DNA: TGTGCCAGCAGTTTTCAAGCGGGGGGGGCTGGCGAGCAGTACTTC. Amino acids: CASSFQAGGAGEQYF.

This clonotype occurred once. This could be a read error, since a much larger clone is one nucleotide away. The chain joins TRBV6-2 or TRBV6-3 to TRBJ2-6, with 9 bases fitting TRBD1. CDR1 is MNHEY and CDR2 is SVGEGT in the germline V gene. The CDR3 spans 19 residues. The CDR3, as DNA: TGTACCAGCAGTTACTCTCTGGGACAGGGACTCTCTGGGGCCAACGTCCTGACTTTC. Its protein product is CTSSYSLGQGLSGANVLTF.

This chain uses TRBV24-1 with TRBJ2-3; the D gene is possibly TRBD2 (5 bases). CDR1 KGHDR and CDR2 SFDVKD come from the germline V gene. The CDR3 contains 15 residues. The V gene lost 0 bases and the J gene lost 3 bases, with 9 bases spanning the gap. This CDR3 reads CATSDLRGMTDTQYF. The DNA of the CDR3 is TGTGCCACCAGTGATTTGCGGGGAATGACAGATACGCAGTATTTT.

This clonotype was observed a handful of times. The rearrangement links TRBV7-9 to TRBJ1-2; perhaps TRBD1 as D (6 bases). The CDR3 is made up of 14 amino acids. Trimming removed 8 bases from V and 10 bases from J, with 23 bases in between. Germline V gene sequence: CDR1 SEHNR, CDR2 FQNEAQ (reference sequence). CDR3 in DNA: TGTGCCAGCTTTCCCAACGGGGGCACGATTGACTACACCTTC. This gives the protein CASFPNGGTIDYTF.

The V and J genes are TRBV12-3 or TRBV12-4 and TRBJ2-7, with D tentatively TRBD1 (5 bases). V was pared by 4 bases and J by 3 bases, with 13 bases between. The CDR3 totals 14 residues. This CDR3 is CASSSQEIGYEQYF. DNA for the CDR3: TGTGCCAGCAGTTCACAGGAGATTGGCTACGAGCAGTACTTC.

The chain uses TRBV5-1 and TRBJ2-1; the match to TRBD1 covers 8 bases. The length of the CDR3 is 17 residues. The germline V gene encodes CDR1 SGHRS and CDR2 YFSETQ. Trimming at V came to 1 base and at J to 1 base, leaving 7 bases not matched to a gene. As DNA, the CDR3 is TGCGCCAGCAGCTTGTCAGGGGGCCTATCATCCTACAATGAGCAGTTCTTC. Protein: CASSLSGGLSSYNEQFF.

This clonotype was seen a few times. The CDR3 sequence is CSAREGAGGSDIQYF. CDR3 coding DNA: TGCAGTGCTAGAGAGGGGGCAGGCGGTAGTGACATTCAGTACTTC. The V and J genes are TRBV20-1 and TRBJ2-4; the D gene is possibly TRBD1 (6 bases). The V and J ends lost 0 bases and 8 bases respectively, with 17 bases between them. The CDR3 has 15 residues. The V gene's germline CDR1 is DFQATT and CDR2 SNEGSKA (reference sequence).

The CDR3 bases are TGCGCCAGCAGCTTGGAGGCTCAACTCAACTATGGCTACACCTTC. It codes for CASSLEAQLNYGYTF. V usage is TRBV5-1 and J usage is TRBJ1-2; no reliable D call. The CDR3 consists of 15 residues. V lost 0 bases and J lost 2, with 11 bases in between. CDR1 is SGHRS and CDR2 is YFSETQ in the germline V gene.

Only a few counts were recorded for this clonotype. This rearrangement joins TRBV5-1 to TRBJ1-1, with TRBD1 as a possible D gene (5 bases). The CDR3 consists of 16 residues. V gave up 0 bases and J gave up 0 bases, with 12 bases separating them. Germline V gene lookup returns CDR1 SGHRS and CDR2 YFSETQ. CDR3 residues: CASSLGPTGLNTEAFF. CDR3 sequence (DNA): TGCGCCAGCAGCTTGGGCCCCACGGGACTGAACACTGAAGCTTTCTTT.

A note on this clonotype: Being one base from a much bigger clone, this may be a read error. The chain has TRBV4-2 and TRBJ2-5, with 7 bases aligning to TRBD2. The CDR3 has 15 residues. Germline CDR1 and CDR2: LGHNA and YNFKEQ. CDR3 amino acids: CASSFSSGVQEAQYF. DNA for the CDR3: TGTGCCAGCAGCTTTAGCAGCGGGGTACAAGAGGCCCAGTACTTC.

This clonotype came up a few times. The chain is built from TRBV7-2 and TRBJ1-4; 8 bases line up with TRBD1. Germline trimming cut 3 bases from V and 8 bases from J; bases unmatched to any gene: 5. Germline V gene sequence: CDR1 SGHTA, CDR2 FQGNSA. The CDR3 has 14 amino acids. The CDR3 DNA reads TGTGCCAGCAGCTTTCAGGGGGCAGGAGAAAAACTGTTTTTT. Its translation is CASSFQGAGEKLFF.

The gene calls are TRBV14 and TRBJ2-7; 9 bases are a match to TRBD1. The CDR3 spans 13 residues. The junction had 6 bases not matched to a gene; V was cut back by 6 bases and J by 6 bases. Germline assignment: CDR1 SGHDN and CDR2 FVKESK. This CDR3 reads CASRRTGVFEQYF. The DNA of the CDR3 is TGTGCCAGCAGGCGGACAGGGGTCTTCGAGCAGTACTTC.

This clonotype was counted a few times. The gene calls are TRBV20-1 and TRBJ2-5; D unresolved. Germline-derived CDR1 and CDR2 are DFQATT and SNEGSKA (reference sequence). V dropped 0 bases and J dropped 5 bases, with 13 bases sitting between them. The CDR3 runs 14 residues. The CDR3 nucleotides read TGCAGTGCTAGAGATCAGTATAGCCGGGAGACCCAGTACTTC. Translated, it gives CSARDQYSRETQYF.

The genes are TRBV10-3 and TRBJ2-3; 12 bases are shared with TRBD1. V lost 6 bases to trimming and J lost 6 bases; unmatched junction nucleotides: 10. This CDR3 has 16 residues. Per the germline V gene, CDR1 is ENHRY and CDR2 is SYGVKD. Here the CDR3 DNA reads TGTGCCATCAGCTCTCAGGGACAGGGGGCATCGGATACGCAGTATTTT. Its protein is CAISSQGQGASDTQYF.

The V gene is TRBV5-1, the J gene TRBJ2-5; D possibly corresponds to TRBD2 (6 bases). Per the germline V gene, CDR1 is SGHRS and CDR2 is YFSETQ. V was cut by 5 bases and J by 11 bases, with 25 bases left in between. This CDR3 region has 15 residues. Here the CDR3 DNA reads TGCGCCAGCAGGGCTGGGGGGAGTGTTTTCGATGAGCAGTACTTC. Its protein product is CASRAGGSVFDEQYF. Full variable domain (rest looked up from reference TRBV5-1 and TRBJ2-5): KAGVTQTPRYLIKTRGQQVTLSCSPISGHRSVSWYQQTPGQGLQFLFEYFSETQRNKGNFPGRFSGRQFSNSRSEMNVSTLELGDSALYLCASRAGGSVFDEQYFGPGTRLLVL.

This clonotype was detected only a few times. The chain recombines TRBV3-1 with TRBJ2-1, with D perhaps TRBD1 (6 bases). The germline V gene encodes CDR1 LGHDT and CDR2 YNNKEL (reference sequence). The CDR3 runs to 15 residues. Trimming removed 2 bases from V and 3 bases from J, with 11 bases in between. The CDR3 DNA reads as TGTGCCAGCAGCCAATCCGCACAGGGCTACAATGAGCAGTTCTTC. Its translation is CASSQSAQGYNEQFF.

V is TRBV2 and J is TRBJ1-5; D is possibly TRBD1 (5 bases). The germline V gene has CDR1 SNHLY and CDR2 FYNNEI. The CDR3 contains 12 residues. Between the trimmed V and J ends, which lost 10 bases and 8 bases, there was a span of 15 bases. CDR3: CATRSLGEPQHF. CDR3 sequence (DNA): TGTGCCACCCGATCTTTAGGGGAGCCCCAGCATTTT.